One and the same sample provided the 6 T cell receptor beta chains below, sequenced in a study of T cell responses to AZD1222 COVID-19 vaccine (dated by TCRdb to about 2021). Read against the paper, the sample's time point label means: baseline before first vaccination. The protocol used for the library was the immunoSEQ multiplex PCR assay. TCRdb mirrors the immuneACCESS table, restricted to in-frame sequences. Some clones are absent from its copies; in checked studies, under half trace to an unresolved V gene, and the reason for the others is unknown. The sample includes under 70,000 clones, with roughly 80% observed a single time. The ten biggest clones cover about 20% of the sample. This material consisted of peripheral blood, taken on day 0 of AZD1222 vaccination. These receptors originate from an adult in good health.

This chain uses TRBV7-2 with TRBJ2-4; 9 nucleotides line up with TRBD1. The CDR3 length is 17 residues. Trimming took 0 bases from V and 5 from J; bases not matched to a gene: 8. CDR1 and CDR2 from the germline V gene are SGHTA and FQGNSA. CDR3 nucleotides: TGTGCCAGCAGCTTAGCGCATGTGACAGGGGGGCAAAACATTCAGTACTTC. This sequence encodes CASSLAHVTGGQNIQYF.

This clone was recorded only once. The V call is TRBV28, the J call TRBJ2-7, with D perhaps matching TRBD1 (6 bases). The CDR3 totals 15 residues. V dropped 6 bases and J dropped 0 bases, with 15 bases sitting between them. Germline CDR1 reads MDHEN; CDR2 reads SYDVKM. The CDR3 region is CASSPGHINSYEQYF. In DNA form, the CDR3 reads TGTGCCAGCAGCCCGGGACATATAAACTCCTACGAGCAGTACTTC.

The CDR3 coding sequence is TGTGCCAGCAGCCCCCGGGGGGGACTCTCTAATTCACCCCTCCACTTT. Translation gives CASSPRGGLSNSPLHF. V is TRBV5-6 and J is TRBJ1-6; tentatively, D is TRBD1 (5 bases). The CDR3 totals 16 residues. The germline V and J ends were trimmed by 4 bases and 6 bases, with 17 bases remaining between them. CDR1 and CDR2 (germline): SGHDT, YYEEEE.

This CDR3 is CASSEQGSGELFF. CDR3 bases: TGTGCCAGCAGTGAGCAAGGATCCGGGGAGCTGTTTTTT. The chain is built from TRBV6-4 and TRBJ2-2; D unclear. The V gene's germline CDR1 is MRHNA and CDR2 SNTAGT. Trimming took 3 bases from V and 6 from J, leaving 8 bases between them. CDR3 length: 13 residues.

The genes are TRBV5-1 and TRBJ1-6, with 7 nucleotides matching TRBD1. The CDR3 consists of 15 residues. CDR1 is SGHRS, CDR2 YFSETQ, per germline. V dropped 0 bases and J dropped 10; count of bases not matched to a gene: 7. CDR3 sequence (DNA): TGCGCCAGCAGCTTGGTAGGGGGAGGGGGCTCACCCCTCCACTTT. Its translation: CASSLVGGGGSPLHF.

This clone was seen a single time. The gene calls are TRBV4-3 and TRBJ2-1; a weak D match, TRBD2 (6 bases). Trimming pared 3 bases from V and 0 bases from J, leaving 18 bases between. Germline values: CDR1 LGHNA, CDR2 YSLEER. The CDR3 sequence is 18 residues long. CDR3 protein: CASSQVGFSGPSYNEQFF. The CDR3 nucleotides are TGCGCCAGCAGCCAGGTCGGGTTCAGCGGGCCCTCCTACAATGAGCAGTTCTTC.